Shown below are 21 T cell receptor beta chains from a single sample sequenced in a study of T cells after posttransplantation cyclophosphamide. Treatment was busulfan-fludarabine conditioning, a marrow graft, and cyclophosphamide on days +3 and +4. The method was immunoSEQ multiplex PCR; TCRdb's version includes in-frame clones alone and lacks a portion of them. The repertoire consists of around 6,800 clones, none detected only once. The specimen comprised PBMCs, sampled after an allogeneic stem cell transplant with post-transplant cyclophosphamide. The receptors here all came from a male patient between 25 and 39 years old who received an allogeneic stem cell transplant from an unrelated donor, was CMV-positive, and had acute and chronic GVHD. Some T cells could come from the graft donor.

The chain couples TRBV7-6 to TRBJ2-6, with D maybe TRBD1 (5 bases). The V gene's germline CDR1 is SGHVS and CDR2 FNYEAQ. The CDR3 runs to 16 residues. Between the trimmed V and J ends, which lost 5 bases and 1 base, there was a span of 12 bases. In DNA, the CDR3 is TGTGCCAGCAGCCCCCCGGCAGGGTCTGGGGCCAACGTCCTGACTTTC. Protein product: CASSPPAGSGANVLTF.

This clone was observed at least ten times. The chain employs TRBV11-1 and TRBJ1-1, with 10 bases aligning to TRBD1. The V gene's germline CDR1 is SGHAT and CDR2 FQDESV (reference sequence). Unmatched junction bases numbered 7, after V lost 5 bases and J lost 10 bases. The CDR3 consists of 13 residues. CDR3 bases: TGTGCCAGCAGCCCAGGGACAGGGGTGCGAGCTTTCTTT. Translated, it gives CASSPGTGVRAFF. Supplemented by reference TRBV11-1 and TRBJ1-1, the full variable domain reads EAEVAQSPRYKITEKSQAVAFWCDPISGHATLYWYRQILGQGPELLVQFQDESVVDDSQLPKDRFSAERLKGVDSTLKIQPAELGDSAMYLCASSPGTGVRAFFGQGTRLTVV.

At least ten counts were recorded for this clone. The V and J genes are TRBV7-9 and TRBJ2-3, with D possibly being TRBD1 (6 bases). This CDR3 comprises 12 residues. The germline gives CDR1 SEHNR, CDR2 FQNEAQ (reference sequence). The V and J ends lost 2 bases and 6 bases respectively, with 6 bases between them. CDR3 amino acids: CASSLQGDTQYF. The CDR3 region has the DNA TGTGCCAGCAGCTTACAGGGGGATACGCAGTATTTT.

The chain has TRBV5-1 and TRBJ2-3, with D maybe TRBD1 (5 bases). V was shortened by 1 base and J by 2 bases, with 11 bases between the two germline ends. CDR3 length equals 15 residues. Germline V gene sequence: CDR1 SGHRS, CDR2 YFSETQ. CDR3 DNA sequence: TGCGCCAGCAGCTTGTCCTGGGGCGACACAGATACGCAGTATTTT. It is translated as CASSLSWGDTDTQYF. Based on the CDR3 plus reference TRBV5-1 and TRBJ2-3, the full variable domain is KAGVTQTPRYLIKTRGQQVTLSCSPISGHRSVSWYQQTPGQGLQFLFEYFSETQRNKGNFPGRFSGRQFSNSRSEMNVSTLELGDSALYLCASSLSWGDTDTQYFGPGTRLTVL.

This clone came up many times. This rearrangement joins TRBV18 to TRBJ1-1; 10 nucleotides match TRBD1. After removal of 2 bases from V and 3 bases from J, the junction contained 3 bases not matched to a gene. The CDR3 extends over 15 amino acids. Germline CDR1 is KGHSH and CDR2 is LQKENI. CDR3 DNA: TGTGCCAGCTCACCAAGACAGGGGGCGGACACTGAAGCTTTCTTT. Its protein product is CASSPRQGADTEAFF. Based on the CDR3 plus reference TRBV18 and TRBJ1-1, the full variable domain is NAGVMQNPRHLVRRRGQEARLRCSPMKGHSHVYWYRQLPEEGLKFMVYLQKENIIDESGMPKERFSAEFPKEGPSILRIQQVVRGDSAAYFCASSPRQGADTEAFFGQGTRLTVV.

This clone was counted ten times or more. CDR3 sequence: CASSPPGTDTQYF. CDR3 DNA sequence: TGTGCCAGCAGCCCCCCCGGCACAGATACGCAGTATTTT. The rearrangement uses TRBV11-2 and TRBJ2-3, with unresolved D. Between the trimmed V and J ends, which lost 5 bases and 1 base, there was a span of 7 bases. Germline CDR1 SGHAT, CDR2 FQNNGV. CDR3 size: 13 residues. The whole variable domain, remainder taken from reference TRBV11-2 and TRBJ2-3, is EAGVAQSPRYKIIEKRQSVAFWCNPISGHATLYWYQQILGQGPKLLIQFQNNGVVDDSQLPKDRFSAERLKGVDSTLKIQPAKLEDSAVYLCASSPPGTDTQYFGPGTRLTVL.

This clone was detected ten times or more. The chain carries TRBV4-2 and TRBJ2-5; 10 positions agree with TRBD2. V gave up 4 bases and J gave up 5 bases; unmatched junction bases: 7. Germline V gives CDR1 LGHNA, CDR2 YNFKEQ. The CDR3 loop spans 15 amino acids. CDR3 in DNA: TGTGCCAGCAGCCTACTAGCGGGGAGGGCTGAGACCCAGTACTTC. Translation gives CASSLLAGRAETQYF.

This clone came up many times. The rearrangement uses TRBV18 and TRBJ1-5; D might be TRBD1 (5 bases). V lost 5 bases to trimming and J lost 0 bases, with 11 bases between them. Germline V gene lookup returns CDR1 KGHSH and CDR2 LQKENI. The CDR3 length is 15 residues. The CDR3: CASSSRGDSNQPQHF. In DNA, the CDR3 is TGTGCCAGCTCAAGCCGGGGGGATAGCAATCAGCCCCAGCATTTT.

This clone was seen repeatedly, ten times or more. This may stem from a read error, because a much larger clone lies one nucleotide away. The same CDR3 arises from other DNA sequences in this sample as well. V gene TRBV5-4 combines with J gene TRBJ2-3; perhaps TRBD1 as D (7 bases). Germline-derived CDR1 and CDR2 are SGHNT and YYREEE (reference sequence). The V end was cut by 4 bases, the J end by 2 bases, with 20 bases between. The CDR3 covers 17 residues. In DNA, the CDR3 is TGTGCCAGCAGCACGAGGGTAGCAGGGGGGCCCACAGATACGCAGTATTTT. It specifies CASSTRVAGGPTDTQYF. The full variable domain, in which reference TRBV5-4 and TRBJ2-3 provide the parts outside the CDR3, is ETGVTQSPTHLIKTRGQQVTLRCSSQSGHNTVSWYQQALGQGPQFIFQYYREEENGRGNFPPRFSGLQFPNYSSELNVNALELDDSALYLCASSTRVAGGPTDTQYFGPGTRLTVL.

This clone showed up many times. The chain has TRBV27 and TRBJ1-1, with D perhaps TRBD1 (5 bases). The V gene lost 4 bases and the J gene lost 0 bases, with 18 bases spanning the gap. Per germline, CDR1 MNHEY and CDR2 SMNVEV (reference sequence). The CDR3 has 17 amino acids. The CDR3 DNA follows: TGTGCCAGCAGTTCACCACCGCGACAGTACTTGAACACTGAAGCTTTCTTT. Protein sequence: CASSSPPRQYLNTEAFF.

This clone was observed at least ten times. The V call is TRBV5-5, the J call TRBJ2-5; TRBD1 might be the D (6 bases). The end of the DNA is better explained by TRBJ2-7, so the J call may be wrong. The CDR3 runs to 14 residues. The germline V gene encodes CDR1 SGHKS and CDR2 YYEKEE (reference sequence). The chain's CDR3 is CASSWVTQGYEQYF. The CDR3 DNA sequence: TGTGCCAGCAGCTGGGTTACACAGGGATACGAGCAGTACTTC.

This clone was detected ten times or more. The CDR3, as DNA: TGCGCCAGCAGTAACCGGGTTAACAATCAGCCCCAGCATTTT. This codes for CASSNRVNNQPQHF. The rearrangement joins TRBV4-3 to TRBJ1-5; D is unclear. Germline loops: CDR1 LGHNA, CDR2 YSLEER. The CDR3 contains 14 residues. The V end was cut by 6 bases, the J end by 3 bases, with 12 bases between.

This clone was observed at least ten times. This rearrangement joins TRBV29-1 to TRBJ2-1; D might be TRBD1 (6 bases). The CDR3 has 15 amino acids. The ends were cut back, 1 base at V and 2 bases at J, with 12 bases in the middle. Germline V gene lookup returns CDR1 SQVTM and CDR2 ANQGSEA. In nucleotides, the CDR3 is TGCAGCGTTGAAGGGGTACAGGGCACCTACAATGAGCAGTTCTTC. This encodes CSVEGVQGTYNEQFF.

The table lists this clone with many counts. This chain links TRBV11-2 with TRBJ2-1; 10 bases map to TRBD2. The CDR3 consists of 15 residues. Germline CDR1 is SGHAT and CDR2 is FQNNGV. V gave up 0 bases and J gave up 7 bases; unmatched junction bases: 3. The CDR3, as DNA: TGTGCCAGCAGCTTAGAACTAGCGGGACTAAATGAGCAGTTCTTC. It encodes CASSLELAGLNEQFF.

CDR3 sequence: CASSRGGTGGYEQYF. Here the CDR3 DNA reads TGTGCCAGCAGCCGGGGCGGGACAGGGGGCTACGAGCAGTACTTC. The gene calls are TRBV7-2 and TRBJ2-5, with 11 bases that match TRBD1. The better agreement between TRBJ2-7 and the DNA end casts doubt on the J call. The CDR3 runs 15 residues. Germline V gene lookup returns CDR1 SGHTA and CDR2 FQGNSA.

At least ten counts were recorded for this clone. The V gene is TRBV21-1, the J gene TRBJ2-7; the DNA was not used to check the table's D call, TRBD1. TRBV21-1 corresponds to a pseudogene. The CDR3 runs to 16 residues. CDR3 in DNA: TGTGCCAGCAGCAAAGCCCTGTGGCAGGGGGCCTACGAGCAGTACTTC. This encodes CASSKALWQGAYEQYF.

This clone was detected many times. The chain links TRBV13 to TRBJ1-2; 9 nucleotides agree with TRBD1. Per the germline V gene, CDR1 is PRHDT and CDR2 is FYEKMQ (reference sequence). The CDR3 is 15 amino acids. Trimming at V came to 6 bases and at J to 2 bases, leaving 7 bases not matched to a gene. The CDR3 here is CASSVHRGPNYGYTF. CDR3 DNA: TGTGCCAGCAGTGTGCACAGGGGGCCGAACTATGGCTACACCTTC.

In this sample, this clone turned up many times. V gene TRBV30 combines with J gene TRBJ1-2; unclear D gene. V lost 1 base to trimming and J lost 5 bases, with 20 bases between them. The CDR3 totals 16 residues. From germline, CDR1 is GTSNPN and CDR2 SVGIG (reference sequence). DNA for the CDR3: TGTGCCTGGAGTGACCCCGGGAGGTCCCTAGGGTATGGCTACACCTTC. It specifies CAWSDPGRSLGYGYTF.

This clone has at least ten counts. Compared with germline, one end of the junction differs, possibly owing to a read error. This chain joins TRBV7-7 and TRBJ2-3; possibly TRBD2 for D (6 bases). The CDR3 consists of 15 residues. Germline V gene lookup returns CDR1 SSHAT and CDR2 FNYEAQ (reference sequence). The CDR3 here is CASSLGGAGTDTQYF. CDR3 nucleotide sequence: TGTGCTAGCAGCTTGGGGGGTGCAGGCACAGATACGCAGTATTTT.

This clone was seen many times. V usage is TRBV6-5 and J usage is TRBJ2-7, with D maybe TRBD1 (6 bases). In germline, CDR1 is MNHEY, CDR2 SVGAGI. CDR3 length: 15 residues. The V end lost 5 bases, the J end lost 0 bases, and 14 bases lay between the germline ends. The CDR3 loop is CASSPDSYFSYEQYF. The CDR3 region has the DNA TGTGCCAGCAGTCCGGACAGCTATTTCTCCTACGAGCAGTACTTC.

This clone was recorded at least ten times. The chain has TRBV6-1 and TRBJ1-5; the match to TRBD1 covers 8 bases. This CDR3 is 13 amino acids long. After removal of 3 bases from V and 6 bases from J, the junction contained 1 base not matched to a gene. Germline lookup yields CDR1 MNHNS and CDR2 SASEGT. The CDR3 reads CASSDRGRQPQHF. CDR3 nucleotides: TGTGCCAGCAGTGACAGGGGGCGTCAGCCCCAGCATTTT.